Sequencing of this TCR beta chain was carried out in a study of human T cells and chemical hapten exposure. In germline, CDR1 is SQVTM, CDR2 ANQGSEA. Between the trimmed V and J ends, which lost 1 base and 5 bases, there was a span of 12 bases. CDR3 length equals 14 residues. Only a few counts were recorded for this clonotype. Its antigen remains unidentified. Specified time point: patch test 2, 6 weeks after DPC sensitization. As for treatment: therapeutic diphenylcyclopropenone sensitization with weekly scalp DPC. Alopecia patients, 18 to 70 years old and DPC-suitable, served as donors. Study outcomes and limitations: Compared with pre-sensitization or healthy control sets, expanded TCRs clustered more.

Using its own MiXCR run on the RACE reads, TCRdb lists one record per CDR3 protein. The table has tens of thousands of distinct CDR3 sequences, roughly 12% seen once; the top ten hold roughly 1.4%. The input for sequencing was whole blood, taken in connection with sensitization to the hapten diphenylcyclopropenone (DPC). The chain combines TRBV29-1 with TRBJ2-1; tentative D call: TRBD2 (5 bases). The source of this sequence is a man aged 18 to 29 with alopecia areata. Some clones in this sample may be carry-over from other donors' samples. The CDR3 sequence is CSVEAQMRDNEQFF. CDR3 bases: TGCAGCGTTGAAGCTCAAATGAGGGACAATGAGCAGTTCTTC.